This T cell receptor (beta chain) is from a study of T cells in Graves' hyperthyroidism and ophthalmopathy. Study context: Peripheral blood was collected at initial diagnosis, before any treatment. The study's findings and limits: Ophthalmopathy was model-predicted a median roughly six months pre-onset. A 13 V-J signature model discriminated ophthalmopathy versus stable hyperthyroidism.

Ten or more counts support this clonotype. Its antigen is unidentified. CDR3 length: 13 amino acids. Between the trimmed V and J ends, which lost 0 bases and 9 bases, there was a span of 11 bases. The germline gives CDR1 LNHNV, CDR2 YYDKDF (reference sequence). Using RNA transcripts as the source, TCR beta CDR3 regions were amplified. The HTBI set primed first-round TCR CDR3 RT-PCR. MiXCR was run by TCRdb on the multiplex PCR reads, yielding one entry per CDR3 protein. The data contain about 400,000 distinct CDR3 sequences, 12% to 15% of them singletons. No progression to ophthalmopathy during 18 months of follow-up defined stable disease.

This receptor was obtained from a woman aged 18-29 years with Graves' hyperthyroidism. Sample: blood. This chain links TRBV15 with TRBJ1-2, with a possible D match to TRBD1 (5 bases). The CDR3: CATSRDSGESYTF. For the CDR3, the DNA is TGTGCCACCAGCAGAGATTCGGGGGAGAGCTACACCTTC. Drawing the rest from reference TRBV15 and TRBJ1-2, the complete variable domain is DAMVIQNPRYQVTQFGKPVTLSCSQTLNHNVMYWYQQKSSQAPKLLFHYYDKDFNNEADTPDNFQSRRPNTSFCFLDIRSPGLGDTAMYLCATSRDSGESYTFGSGTRLTVV.